The 32 T cell receptor beta chains below come from one sample, sequenced in a study of cytomegalovirus exposure and HLA in healthy donors. In the PCR, 60 Vbeta and 13 Jbeta primers were used. The protocol was immunoSEQ multiplex PCR, while the TCRdb copy is restricted to in-frame clones and leaves out a portion. The table has 150,000 to 200,000 clones, 75% to 85% seen once. Material for sequencing was PBMCs. The receptors shown here come from a woman aged 45-59 years in good health and CMV-seronegative.

The chain joins TRBV28 to TRBJ1-4, with D tentatively TRBD1 (5 bases). Deletions cut 5 bases from V and 8 bases from J, with 18 bases between. Germline CDR1 MDHEN, CDR2 SYDVKM. The CDR3 spans 15 residues. For the CDR3, the DNA is TGTGCCAGCAGTAGCCTCAGGACCCGGGGGGAAAAACTGTTTTTT. This translates into CASSSLRTRGEKLFF.

This clone was detected a few times. This chain links TRBV5-6 with TRBJ1-1; D might be TRBD1 (5 bases). The CDR3 loop spans 14 amino acids. Germline V gene sequence: CDR1 SGHDT, CDR2 YYEEEE. The V end lost 0 bases, the J end lost 4 bases, and 10 bases lay between the germline ends. This CDR3 reads CASSLGGLSTEAFF. The CDR3 DNA reads TGTGCCAGCAGCTTGGGGGGCCTTAGCACTGAAGCTTTCTTT.

The chain couples TRBV6-4 to TRBJ2-2; 13 positions match TRBD2. The CDR3 covers 16 residues. CDR1 MRHNA and CDR2 SNTAGT come from the germline V gene. Trimming cost V 4 bases and J 4 bases; bases outside gene matches: 3. Here the CDR3 reads CASSAGTSGITGELFF. In nucleotides, the CDR3 is TGTGCCAGCAGTGCGGGGACTAGCGGGATCACCGGGGAGCTGTTTTTT.

The V call is TRBV4-1, the J call TRBJ1-6; weak D call: TRBD1 (5 bases). Trimming shortened V by 4 bases and J by 6 bases, and 19 bases separated the two germline ends. This CDR3 is built from 17 residues. CDR1 MGHRA and CDR2 YSYEKL come from the germline V gene. The CDR3 loop is CASSPGPGNDFNSPLHF. For the CDR3, the DNA is TGCGCCAGCAGCCCAGGCCCAGGGAATGATTTTAATTCACCCCTCCACTTT.

The rearrangement uses TRBV28 and TRBJ1-1, with D unclear. CDR1 is MDHEN and CDR2 is SYDVKM in the germline V gene. The germline V and J ends were trimmed by 3 bases and 1 base, with 3 bases remaining between them. The CDR3 consists of 12 residues. CDR3 residues: CASSLRNTEAFF. The CDR3 nucleotides are TGTGCCAGCAGTTTGAGGAACACTGAAGCTTTCTTT. Looking up the rest from reference TRBV28 and TRBJ1-1 gives the full variable domain: DVKVTQSSRYLVKRTGEKVFLECVQDMDHENMFWYRQDPGLGLRLIYFSYDVKMKEKGDIPEGYSVSREKKERFSLILESASTNQTSMYLCASSLRNTEAFFGQGTRLTVV.

V usage is TRBV6-1 and J usage is TRBJ2-7; weak D call: TRBD2 (6 bases). Trimming removed 6 bases from V and 5 bases from J, with 17 bases in between. Germline V gene sequence: CDR1 MNHNS, CDR2 SASEGT. CDR3 length: 14 residues. The CDR3 reads CASRGTRGSHEQYF. CDR3 DNA sequence: TGTGCCAGCAGGGGGACTCGAGGGTCCCACGAGCAGTACTTC.

The chain links TRBV5-1 to TRBJ2-3; D not certain. The CDR3 covers 14 residues. The V end lost 0 bases, the J end lost 2 bases, and 7 bases lay between the germline ends. Germline CDR1 is SGHRS and CDR2 is YFSETQ. CDR3 in amino acids: CASSLGLYTDTQYF. CDR3 in DNA: TGCGCCAGCAGCTTGGGTCTGTACACAGATACGCAGTATTTT.

The chain employs TRBV5-5 and TRBJ1-2; D uncertain. Deletions cut 0 bases from V and 8 bases from J, with 11 bases between. The CDR3 loop spans 13 amino acids. From germline, CDR1 is SGHKS and CDR2 YYEKEE (reference sequence). This CDR3 reads CASSLEPGIGYTF. CDR3 nucleotide sequence: TGTGCCAGCAGCTTGGAACCGGGGATCGGCTACACCTTC.

V and J are TRBV7-9 and TRBJ2-7; the match to TRBD2 covers 11 bases. V shed 4 bases, J shed 6 bases, and the junction held 5 bases outside the gene matches. The CDR3 is made up of 14 amino acids. In germline, CDR1 is SEHNR, CDR2 FQNEAQ (reference sequence). CDR3 amino acids: CASSSLAGVSEQYF. The CDR3 coding sequence is TGTGCCAGCAGCTCACTAGCGGGAGTTTCCGAGCAGTACTTC.

The rearrangement joins TRBV4-3 to TRBJ1-2; tentatively, D is TRBD1 (6 bases). V lost 1 base to trimming and J lost 0 bases, with 15 bases between them. The V gene's germline CDR1 is LGHNA and CDR2 YSLEER. CDR3 length: 17 residues. The DNA for the CDR3 is TGCGCCAGCAGCCAAGCGGGGTGGGGGGGCACTAACTATGGCTACACCTTC. It translates to CASSQAGWGGTNYGYTF.

The genes are TRBV7-9 and TRBJ1-2; D call uncertain. The CDR3 extends over 13 amino acids. The V gene's germline CDR1 is SEHNR and CDR2 FQNEAQ (reference sequence). Trimming pared 4 bases from V and 2 bases from J, leaving 8 bases between. CDR3 residues: CASSSEGNYGYTF. The CDR3 DNA sequence: TGTGCCAGCAGCTCGGAGGGAAACTATGGCTACACCTTC.

The chain is built from TRBV18 and TRBJ2-5; TRBD2 matches at 13 bases. Germline V gene lookup returns CDR1 KGHSH and CDR2 LQKENI. V was clipped by 7 bases and J by 5 bases; unmatched bases: 25. The CDR3 covers 21 residues. CDR3: CASWGDVSGTSGDSLRETQYF. The CDR3 DNA sequence: TGTGCCAGCTGGGGTGACGTTTCCGGGACTAGCGGGGACTCACTCCGGGAGACCCAGTACTTC.

The chain couples TRBV4-2 to TRBJ1-5; D possibly corresponds to TRBD1 (6 bases). CDR3 length equals 15 residues. Looked up from germline, CDR1 is LGHNA and CDR2 is YNFKEQ. The ends were cut back, 2 bases at V and 7 bases at J, with 15 bases in the middle. The CDR3 sequence is CASSQSRGQGQPQHF. In DNA form, the CDR3 reads TGTGCCAGCAGCCAAAGTCGTGGGCAGGGGCAGCCCCAGCATTTT.

The genes are TRBV5-8 and TRBJ2-2, with TRBD1 as a possible D gene (7 bases). With 3 bases removed from V and 6 bases from J, the gap between germline ends came to 24 bases. The CDR3 extends over 18 amino acids. Germline V lookup: CDR1 SGHTS, CDR2 YDEGEE. The CDR3 reads CASSSWERQGGKAGELFF. DNA for the CDR3: TGTGCCAGCAGCTCCTGGGAGAGACAGGGCGGGAAAGCCGGGGAGCTGTTTTTT.

The genes are TRBV4-3 and TRBJ2-3, with 15 bases aligning to TRBD2. This CDR3 contains 19 residues. CDR1 and CDR2 from the germline V gene are LGHNA and YSLEER. Unmatched junction bases numbered 7, after V lost 2 bases and J lost 1 base. CDR3 sequence: CASSQPGLAGGRGTDTQYF. In nucleotides, the CDR3 is TGCGCCAGCAGCCAACCGGGACTAGCGGGAGGCCGTGGCACAGATACGCAGTATTTT.

The chain joins TRBV10-1 to TRBJ1-2, with D maybe TRBD1 (5 bases). Deletions cut 2 bases from V and 5 bases from J, with 9 bases between. In germline, CDR1 is WNHNN, CDR2 SYGVQD (reference sequence). The CDR3 covers 13 residues. CDR3 sequence reads: CASSERQGYGYTF. The CDR3 DNA is TGCGCCAGCAGTGAGAGGCAGGGTTATGGCTACACCTTC.

The chain combines TRBV10-3 with TRBJ2-5; TRBD1 matches 9 bases. Germline CDR1 ENHRY, CDR2 SYGVKD. This CDR3 is built from 14 residues. Germline trimming cut 4 bases from V and 4 bases from J; bases unmatched to any gene: 4. CDR3 coding DNA: TGTGCCATCAGTGGACCGGGACAGGGAGAGACCCAGTACTTC. Protein product: CAISGPGQGETQYF.

This clone was detected only once. This chain uses TRBV11-2 with TRBJ1-1; D unresolved. Trimming shortened V by 1 base and J by 1 base, and 10 bases separated the two germline ends. The CDR3 has 15 residues. Germline assignment: CDR1 SGHAT and CDR2 FQNNGV. CDR3 sequence: CASSLVTGENTEAFF. CDR3 nucleotides: TGTGCCAGCAGCTTAGTGACCGGGGAGAACACTGAAGCTTTCTTT.

This chain connects TRBV7-2 to TRBJ1-1; 8 bases align to TRBD1. The germline V gene has CDR1 SGHTA and CDR2 FQGNSA. The CDR3 runs 17 residues. V lost 5 bases, J lost 0 bases, and 11 bases stayed unmatched. CDR3 residues: CASSHRGSGAMNTEAFF. DNA of the CDR3: TGTGCCAGCAGCCACAGGGGGAGTGGGGCCATGAACACTGAAGCTTTCTTT.

Notes on this clone: This same CDR3 is encoded by further DNA sequences in the sample. The J gene is TRBJ2-1, the V gene TRBV27, with 7 bases matching TRBD1. The CDR3 is 12 residues long. In germline, CDR1 is MNHEY, CDR2 SMNVEV (reference sequence). The J segment lost 8 bases and the V segment lost 5 bases, leaving 3 bases of the junction unmatched. The CDR3 region is CASSHRGYEQFF. For the CDR3, the DNA is TGTGCCAGCAGTCACAGGGGTTATGAGCAGTTCTTC.

The chain uses TRBV19 and TRBJ1-2; the D is unclear. The germline V gene encodes CDR1 LNHDA and CDR2 SQIVND (reference sequence). The CDR3 consists of 15 residues. V gave up 3 bases and J gave up 4 bases, with 15 bases separating them. The DNA for the CDR3 is TGTGCCAGTAGTATCTCCGACATTTATACCTATGGCTACACCTTC. Protein product: CASSISDIYTYGYTF.

The chain is built from TRBV7-9 and TRBJ2-1, with a weak D call TRBD1 (5 bases). CDR3 length: 15 amino acids. Between the trimmed V and J ends, which lost 4 bases and 8 bases, there was a span of 18 bases. Germline values: CDR1 SEHNR, CDR2 FQNEAQ (reference sequence). CDR3 nucleotide sequence: TGTGCCAGCAGCTACGAAGGACCCCTCAGGGATGAGCAGTTCTTC. The encoded protein is CASSYEGPLRDEQFF. The variable domain in full, completed from reference TRBV7-9 and TRBJ2-1, reads DTGVSQNPRHKITKRGQNVTFRCDPISEHNRLYWYRQTLGQGPEFLTYFQNEAQLEKSRLLSDRFSAERPKGSFSTLEIQRTEQGDSAMYLCASSYEGPLRDEQFFGPGTRLTVL.

The chain recombines TRBV28 with TRBJ1-5, with TRBD1 as a possible D gene (5 bases). CDR1 and CDR2 from the germline V gene are MDHEN and SYDVKM. The CDR3 sequence is 14 residues long. V was cut by 3 bases and J by 5 bases, with 11 bases left in between. The CDR3 region is CASSLTTRDQPQHF. The CDR3 bases are TGTGCCAGCAGTTTGACCACCAGGGATCAGCCCCAGCATTTT. The variable domain in full, with the rest retrieved from reference TRBV28 and TRBJ1-5, is DVKVTQSSRYLVKRTGEKVFLECVQDMDHENMFWYRQDPGLGLRLIYFSYDVKMKEKGDIPEGYSVSREKKERFSLILESASTNQTSMYLCASSLTTRDQPQHFGDGTRLSIL.

This chain links TRBV5-1 with TRBJ2-1; perhaps TRBD2 as D (6 bases). Trimming cost V 4 bases and J 4 bases, with 9 bases left between them. This CDR3 is built from 13 residues. Germline CDR1 SGHRS, CDR2 YFSETQ. The CDR3 is CASSTGLYNEQFF. The CDR3 DNA reads as TGCGCCAGCAGCACGGGACTTTACAATGAGCAGTTCTTC.

This clone turned up a few times. The chain couples TRBV6-5 to TRBJ2-1, with 7 bases fitting TRBD1. CDR3 length: 14 amino acids. Per germline, CDR1 MNHEY and CDR2 SVGAGI. The V and J ends lost 4 bases and 4 bases, in that order; junction bases with no gene match: 4. This chain's CDR3 is CASSFTGEYNEQFF. CDR3 nucleotides: TGTGCCAGCAGTTTTACAGGGGAATACAATGAGCAGTTCTTC.

This clone was observed once. The chain recombines TRBV18 with TRBJ2-1, with D perhaps matching TRBD1 (6 bases). The CDR3 is 15 residues long. The V gene's germline CDR1 is KGHSH and CDR2 LQKENI. Trimming cost V 0 bases and J 4 bases, with 10 bases left between them. The CDR3, as DNA: TGTGCCAGCTCACCACCAGGGGGAGTGTACAATGAGCAGTTCTTC. Translation gives CASSPPGGVYNEQFF. Full variable domain (missing parts from reference TRBV18 and TRBJ2-1): NAGVMQNPRHLVRRRGQEARLRCSPMKGHSHVYWYRQLPEEGLKFMVYLQKENIIDESGMPKERFSAEFPKEGPSILRIQQVVRGDSAAYFCASSPPGGVYNEQFFGPGTRLTVL.

This clone was counted between two and nine times. The rearrangement joins TRBV11-2 to TRBJ2-5; D gene unclear. TRBJ2-7 matches the DNA end more closely, so the J call is doubtful. This CDR3 is 12 amino acids long. Germline V gives CDR1 SGHAT, CDR2 FQNNGV. CDR3 coding DNA: TGTGCCAGCAGCTTAACCGACTACGAGCAGTACTTC. Amino acids: CASSLTDYEQYF.

V and J are TRBV7-6 and TRBJ2-1; unclear D gene. The CDR3 consists of 11 residues. Per germline, CDR1 SGHVS and CDR2 FNYEAQ. V was pared by 5 bases and J by 9 bases, with 8 bases between. CDR3 bases: TGTGCCAGCAGCCCCCTAGGTGAGCAGTTCTTC. Translated: CASSPLGEQFF.

In its sample, this clone was seen a few times. The chain employs TRBV5-6 and TRBJ2-7; weak D call: TRBD1 (5 bases). Germline lookup yields CDR1 SGHDT and CDR2 YYEEEE. This CDR3 contains 14 residues. V was trimmed by 4 bases and J by 4 bases, leaving 15 bases between them. Here the CDR3 reads CASSPYAQVYEQYF. Here the CDR3 DNA reads TGTGCCAGCAGCCCCTACGCACAGGTTTACGAGCAGTACTTC.

The chain carries TRBV4-1 and TRBJ2-7, with TRBD2 identical over 9 bases. Looked up from germline, CDR1 is MGHRA and CDR2 is YSYEKL. The ends lost 1 base at V and 5 bases at J; junction bases unmatched: 12. CDR3 size: 17 residues. The CDR3 nucleotides read TGCGCCAGCAGCCAAGTCCACGGACTAGCGACTTCCAACGAGCAGTACTTC. Translated, it gives CASSQVHGLATSNEQYF.

This clone was seen a single time. Other DNA sequences in this specimen translate into the identical CDR3. The V gene is TRBV15, the J gene TRBJ1-4; the D is unclear. V was pared by 0 bases and J by 8 bases, with 7 bases between. Germline V lookup: CDR1 LNHNV, CDR2 YYDKDF (reference sequence). This CDR3 comprises 13 residues. The CDR3 coding sequence is TGTGCCACCAGCAGAGATCGAGGGGAAAAACTGTTTTTT. It is translated as CATSRDRGEKLFF.

The CDR3: CASSRGPGNTIYF. As DNA, the CDR3 is TGTGCCAGTAGCAGGGGACCTGGAAACACCATATATTTT. The chain joins TRBV19 to TRBJ1-3, with D possibly TRBD1 on 6 matching bases. Per germline, CDR1 LNHDA and CDR2 SQIVND (reference sequence). V lost 6 bases, J lost 2 bases, and 8 bases lay in between. The CDR3 sequence is 13 residues long.